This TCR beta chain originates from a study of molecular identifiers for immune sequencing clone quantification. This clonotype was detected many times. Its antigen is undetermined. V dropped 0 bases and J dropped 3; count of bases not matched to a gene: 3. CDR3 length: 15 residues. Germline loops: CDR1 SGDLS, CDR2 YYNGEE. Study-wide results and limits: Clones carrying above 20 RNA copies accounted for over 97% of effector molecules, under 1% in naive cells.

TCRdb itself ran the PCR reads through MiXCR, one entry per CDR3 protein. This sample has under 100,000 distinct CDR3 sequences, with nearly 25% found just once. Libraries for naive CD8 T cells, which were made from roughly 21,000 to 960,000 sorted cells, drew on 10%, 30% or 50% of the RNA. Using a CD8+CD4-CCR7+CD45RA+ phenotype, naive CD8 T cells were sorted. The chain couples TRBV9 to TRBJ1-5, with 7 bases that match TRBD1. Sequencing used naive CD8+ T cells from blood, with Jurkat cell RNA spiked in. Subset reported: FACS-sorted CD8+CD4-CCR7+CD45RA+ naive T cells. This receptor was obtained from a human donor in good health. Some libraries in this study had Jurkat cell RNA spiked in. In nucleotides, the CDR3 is TGTGCCAGCAGCGTAGAGGGGGCTTACAATCAGCCCCAGCATTTT. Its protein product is CASSVEGAYNQPQHF.